This TCR beta chain was identified in a study of T-cell reconstitution after alpha-beta-depleted transplantation in children. Notes on the study in general: About two months after transplant, alpha-beta T cells reportedly came from several hundred expanded graft clones. T-cell numbers and diversity one year post-transplant derived largely from freshly generated T cells.

TCRbeta library preparation incorporated unique molecular identifiers. TCRdb independently ran MiXCR on the PCR reads; one entry per CDR3 protein. The sample includes fewer than 550,000 distinct CDR3 sequences, 15% to 20% of them seen just once. Concerning this clonotype: Its target is not known.

This CDR3 has 17 amino acids. Germline loops: CDR1 LGHDT, CDR2 YNNKEL (reference sequence). V was cut by 0 bases and J by 0 bases, with 12 bases left in between. The source was PBMCs, mostly from graft donor cells, collected 360 days after TCRalphabeta/CD19-depleted stem cell transplant. The chain links TRBV3-1 to TRBJ2-4; maybe TRBD2 (6 bases). This TCR was recovered from a boy in the first two years of life who had a stem cell transplant for Wiskott-Aldrich syndrome, so the T cells may come from the graft donor. The CDR3 region has the DNA TGTGCCAGCAGCCAAGAGGGACTGTTGTTAGCCAAAAACATTCAGTACTTC. Its protein is CASSQEGLLLAKNIQYF.